This T cell receptor (beta chain) was identified during a study of beta chain features in type 1 diabetes. Study findings and constraints: Type 1 diabetes patients had VDJ junctions that carried fewer insertions and more deletions. For Type 1 diabetes patients, all four CD4+ subsets carried TCRB CDR3s that were moderately but significantly shorter.

A word on this clone: Its antigen is undetermined.

Expressed TCRB transcripts were sequenced because the isolated RNA had all been reverse transcribed beforehand. The assay was immunoSEQ multiplex PCR, and TCRdb's table has in-frame clones only and misses some. The repertoire consists of roughly 700,000 clones, with over 10% occurring once and the leading ten covering approximately 0.022%. This CDR3 comprises 12 residues. The V gene lost 4 bases and the J gene lost 0 bases, with 4 bases spanning the gap. Looked up from germline, CDR1 is SGHRS and CDR2 is YFSETQ. Via the markers CD45RO/CCR7/CD25/CD127/CD95/CD27, stem cell-like memory, regulatory, central memory and naive CD4+ cells were sorted. Sort purity for all populations was recorded as exceeding 98%.

Sequencing was carried out using naive CD4+ T cells from blood. The rearrangement links TRBV5-1 to TRBJ2-5; no reliable D call. The TCR comes from a man between 18 and 35 years old with type 1 diabetes. The CDR3 region is CASSPHQETQYF. The CDR3 region has the DNA TGCGCCAGCAGCCCACACCAAGAGACCCAGTACTTC.